This TCR beta chain was retrieved from a study of graft-versus-host responses after intestinal transplantation (dated by TCRdb to the early 2020s). In terms of the full investigation: Multivisceral, liver-intestinal, or isolated intestinal transplants were received by the recipients. Every recipient was given anti-thymocyte globulin induction, followed by approximately 3 years of maintenance tacrolimus and steroids. Graft-versus-host and host-versus-graft alloreactive T cell clones were tracked in the graft, circulation and bone marrow after intestinal transplantation using bulk TCR-beta CDR3 sequencing. To identify alloreactive clones, pre-transplant mixed lymphocyte reaction products were sequenced and compared with unstimulated pre-transplant donor and recipient T cells. The cohort enrolled about two dozen intestinal transplant recipients, one of whom was a retransplant, and 3 patients without pretransplant specimens were excluded. Donor T cell macrochimerism was defined as a peak of at least 4% donor T cells among recipient peripheral blood mononuclear cells. Samples from three later patients were sequenced in-house on an Illumina MiSeq with MiXCR processing rather than by the commercial service.

Library method: the immunoSEQ multiplex PCR assay. In most patients, genomic DNA was isolated using the Qiagen DNeasy Blood and Tissue Kit and sent frozen to Adaptive Biotechnologies for TCR sequencing. For most patients, genomic DNA was subjected to high-throughput TCR-beta CDR3 sequencing by Adaptive Biotechnologies. Per the original workflow: Adaptive's ImmunoSEQ software was the source of the TCR sequencing data for 15 to 20 patients, while three other patients were processed with MiXCR and VDJtools. To correct CD4 versus CD8 sorting errors, sequences present in both subsets at a frequency ratio below 5:1 were removed. CDR3 nucleotide sequences shared between donor and recipient were removed because their origin could not be assigned. Alloreactive clones required at least 2-fold expansion over unstimulated cells and minimum CFSE-low frequency of 0.002% (template counts) or 0.001% (read counts). Clones were considered mappable if detected in sequenced pre-transplant spleen, lymph node, or MLR CFSE-low populations of the donor or recipient. Cumulative frequency of alloreactive clones was calculated as a percentage of all sequences weighted by copy number. Not all clones reach the TCRdb copy of this immuneACCESS table, which keeps in-frame sequences only. Checked studies attribute under half of the gap to unresolved V genes and leave the rest unexplained. Clone size and V and J calls were adopted from that table, with D and trimming inferred from the DNA. For this sample there are tens of thousands of clones; about 35% appear just once. Roughly 8.4% of the sample lies in the top ten.

Here is what the overall study found, with its caveats: The relatively low number and heterogeneity of intestinal transplant patients limited the conclusions. Early after transplant, peak levels of circulating GvH clones were found to be associated with declines in HvG clones. In patients with donor T cell macrochimerism, the allografts had high GvH to HvG T cell clonal ratios. GvH clones were found in recipient bone marrow, and some of the GvH clones appeared earlier in ileal mucosa or blood, which is consistent with an intestinal mucosal origin.

Taken with the paper, the label for time point translates to: cells obtained before transplantation from donor or recipient. Mixed lymphocyte reactions plated approximately 200,000 CFSE-labeled pre-transplant responders with approximately 200,000 irradiated violet-dye-labeled stimulators and were cultured for six to seven days. After the mixed lymphocyte reaction, proliferating CD3+CD4+CFSE-low and CD3+CD8+CFSE-low responder cells were FACS-sorted on a BD Influx sorter. The CDR3 has 16 amino acids, counting the end cysteine and phenylalanine. Here the CDR3 DNA is all that survives: 48 bases in frame from base 1. Concerning this clone itself: No much larger clone exists at a distance of one base, and base qualities are not known.

The chain joins TRBV7-5 to TRBJ2-7; the table's D call of TRBD1 was not tested on the DNA. TRBV7-5 is listed as a pseudogene. The starting material was alloreactive CD8+ T cells from a mixed lymphocyte reaction culture, obtained before intestinal transplant. The cell subset or site tag for this specimen amounts to: CFSE-low proliferating T cells sorted from approximately six-day pre-transplant mixed lymphocyte reaction (GvH or HvG direction). The source is a human patient who received an intestinal transplant. The nucleotide sequence is TGTGTCAGAATGATGGCCCGGGACAGTGGCTCCTACGAGCAGTACTTC. Translation gives CVRMMARDSGSYEQYF.